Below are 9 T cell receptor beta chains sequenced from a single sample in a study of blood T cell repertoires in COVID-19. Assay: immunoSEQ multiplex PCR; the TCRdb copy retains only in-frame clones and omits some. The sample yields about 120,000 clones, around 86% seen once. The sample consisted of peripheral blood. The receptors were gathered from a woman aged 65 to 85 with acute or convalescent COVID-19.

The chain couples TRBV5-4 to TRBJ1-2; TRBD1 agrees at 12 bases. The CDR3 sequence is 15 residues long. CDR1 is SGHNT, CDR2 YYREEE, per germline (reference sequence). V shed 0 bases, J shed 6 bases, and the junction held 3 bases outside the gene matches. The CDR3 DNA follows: TGTGCCAGCAGCTTGGCTGGGACAGGGGGCCATGGCTACACCTTC. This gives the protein CASSLAGTGGHGYTF. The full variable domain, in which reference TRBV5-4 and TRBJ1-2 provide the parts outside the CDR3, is ETGVTQSPTHLIKTRGQQVTLRCSSQSGHNTVSWYQQALGQGPQFIFQYYREEENGRGNFPPRFSGLQFPNYSSELNVNALELDDSALYLCASSLAGTGGHGYTFGSGTRLTVV.

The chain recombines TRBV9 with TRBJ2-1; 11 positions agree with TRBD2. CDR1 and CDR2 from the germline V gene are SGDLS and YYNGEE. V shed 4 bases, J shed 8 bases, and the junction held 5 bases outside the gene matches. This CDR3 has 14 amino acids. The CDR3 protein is CASSRLAGFHEQFF. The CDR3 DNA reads TGTGCCAGCAGCCGACTAGCGGGGTTCCATGAGCAGTTCTTC.

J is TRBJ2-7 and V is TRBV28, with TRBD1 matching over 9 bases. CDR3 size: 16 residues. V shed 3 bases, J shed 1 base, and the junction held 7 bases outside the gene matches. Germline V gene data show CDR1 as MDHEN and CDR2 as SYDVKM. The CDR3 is CASSLGTGSPSYEQYF. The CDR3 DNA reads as TGTGCCAGCAGTTTGGGGACAGGGAGTCCATCCTACGAGCAGTACTTC.

CDR3 loop: CASSLDGAYGGYTF. The CDR3 nucleotides are TGTGCCAGCAGCTTGGATGGGGCTTATGGTGGCTACACCTTC. This chain uses TRBV5-4 with TRBJ1-2; D may be TRBD1 (5 bases). V lost 0 bases and J lost 7, with 13 bases in between. This CDR3 is built from 14 residues. Germline V gives CDR1 SGHNT, CDR2 YYREEE (reference sequence).

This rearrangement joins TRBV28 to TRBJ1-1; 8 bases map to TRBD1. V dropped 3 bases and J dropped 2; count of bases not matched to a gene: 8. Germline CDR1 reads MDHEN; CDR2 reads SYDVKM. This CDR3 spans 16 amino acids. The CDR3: CASSLKGQELNTEAFF. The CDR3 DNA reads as TGTGCCAGCAGTTTGAAGGGACAGGAACTAAACACTGAAGCTTTCTTT. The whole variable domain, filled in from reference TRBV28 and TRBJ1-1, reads DVKVTQSSRYLVKRTGEKVFLECVQDMDHENMFWYRQDPGLGLRLIYFSYDVKMKEKGDIPEGYSVSREKKERFSLILESASTNQTSMYLCASSLKGQELNTEAFFGQGTRLTVV.

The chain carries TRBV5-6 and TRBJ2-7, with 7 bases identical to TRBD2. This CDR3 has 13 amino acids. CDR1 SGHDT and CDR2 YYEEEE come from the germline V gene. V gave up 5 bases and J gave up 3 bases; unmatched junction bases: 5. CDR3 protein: CASRRAGVYEQYF. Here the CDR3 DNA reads TGTGCCAGCAGAAGGGCGGGGGTCTACGAGCAGTACTTC.

CDR3 sequence (DNA): TGTGCCAGCAGTTTTCGATGGCGGGGCGACCAAGAGACCCAGTACTTC. Translating it yields CASSFRWRGDQETQYF. This chain connects TRBV28 to TRBJ2-5, with a tentative D call TRBD2 (6 bases). Looked up from germline, CDR1 is MDHEN and CDR2 is SYDVKM. The CDR3 runs to 16 residues. Trimming removed 3 bases from V and 0 bases from J, with 14 bases in between.

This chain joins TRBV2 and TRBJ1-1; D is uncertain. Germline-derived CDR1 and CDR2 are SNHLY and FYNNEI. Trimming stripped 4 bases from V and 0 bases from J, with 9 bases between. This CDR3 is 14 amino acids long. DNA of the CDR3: TGTGCCAGCAGTGTCTTTAGTGTGAACACTGAAGCTTTCTTT. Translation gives CASSVFSVNTEAFF.

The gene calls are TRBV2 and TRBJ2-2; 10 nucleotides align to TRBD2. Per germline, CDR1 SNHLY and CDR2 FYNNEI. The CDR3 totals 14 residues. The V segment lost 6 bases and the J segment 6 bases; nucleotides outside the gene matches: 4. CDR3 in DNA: TGTGCCAGCAGCCGAGCGGGGGGGCCCGGGGAGCTGTTTTTT. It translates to CASSRAGGPGELFF.